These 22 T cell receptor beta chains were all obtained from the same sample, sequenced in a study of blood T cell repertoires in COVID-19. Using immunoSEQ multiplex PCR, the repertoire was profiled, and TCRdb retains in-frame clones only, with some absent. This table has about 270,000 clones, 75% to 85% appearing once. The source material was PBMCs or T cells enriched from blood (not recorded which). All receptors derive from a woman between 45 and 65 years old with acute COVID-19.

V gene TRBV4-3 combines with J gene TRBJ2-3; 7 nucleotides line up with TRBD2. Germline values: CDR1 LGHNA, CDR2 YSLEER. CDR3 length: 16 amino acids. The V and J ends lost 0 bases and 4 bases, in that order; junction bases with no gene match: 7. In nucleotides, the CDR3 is TGCGCCAGCAGCCAAGAGGGCCCGGGGGGTGCAGATACGCAGTATTTT. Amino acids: CASSQEGPGGADTQYF.

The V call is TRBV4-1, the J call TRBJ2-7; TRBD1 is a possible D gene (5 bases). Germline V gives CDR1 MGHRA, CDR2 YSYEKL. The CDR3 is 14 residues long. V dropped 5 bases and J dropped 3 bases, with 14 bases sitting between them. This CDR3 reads CASSLDTQFYEQYF. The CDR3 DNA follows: TGCGCCAGCAGCTTGGACACTCAATTCTACGAGCAGTACTTC.

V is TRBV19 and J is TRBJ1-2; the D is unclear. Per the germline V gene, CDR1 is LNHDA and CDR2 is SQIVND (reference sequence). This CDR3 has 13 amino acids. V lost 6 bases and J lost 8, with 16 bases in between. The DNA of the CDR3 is TGTGCCAGTAGCTTCGAGGGCGTAGGAGGCTACACCTTC. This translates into CASSFEGVGGYTF.

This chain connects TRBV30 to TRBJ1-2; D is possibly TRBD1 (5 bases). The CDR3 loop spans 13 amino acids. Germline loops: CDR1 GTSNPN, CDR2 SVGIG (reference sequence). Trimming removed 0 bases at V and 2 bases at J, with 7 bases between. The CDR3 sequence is CAWSVWGNYGYTF. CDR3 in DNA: TGTGCCTGGAGTGTATGGGGCAACTATGGCTACACCTTC. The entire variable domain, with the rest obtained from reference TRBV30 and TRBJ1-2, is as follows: SQTIHQWPATLVQPVGSPLSLECTVEGTSNPNLYWYRQAAGRGLQLLFYSVGIGQISSEVPQNLSASRPQDRQFILSSKKLLLSDSGFYLCAWSVWGNYGYTFGSGTRLTVV.

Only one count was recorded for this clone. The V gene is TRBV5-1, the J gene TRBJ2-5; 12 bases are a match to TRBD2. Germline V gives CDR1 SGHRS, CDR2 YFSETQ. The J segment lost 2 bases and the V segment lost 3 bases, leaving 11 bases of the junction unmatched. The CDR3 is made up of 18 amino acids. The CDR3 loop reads CASSSLAGGVVWQETQYF. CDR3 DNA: TGCGCCAGCAGCTCACTAGCGGGGGGAGTAGTTTGGCAAGAGACCCAGTACTTC.

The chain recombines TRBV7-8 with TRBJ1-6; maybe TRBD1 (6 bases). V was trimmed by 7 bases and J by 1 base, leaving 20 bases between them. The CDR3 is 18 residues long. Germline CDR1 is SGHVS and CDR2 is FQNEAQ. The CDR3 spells CASTPRTEGGSYNSPLHF. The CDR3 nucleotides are TGTGCCAGCACCCCTAGGACGGAAGGGGGTTCCTATAATTCACCCCTCCACTTT.

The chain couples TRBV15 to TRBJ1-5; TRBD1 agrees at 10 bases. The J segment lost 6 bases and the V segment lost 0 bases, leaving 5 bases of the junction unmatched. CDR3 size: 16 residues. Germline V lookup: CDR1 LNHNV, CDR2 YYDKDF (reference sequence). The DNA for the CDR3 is TGTGCCACCAGCAGAGAAGACAGGGGGCTTGGTCAGCCCCAGCATTTT. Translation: CATSREDRGLGQPQHF.

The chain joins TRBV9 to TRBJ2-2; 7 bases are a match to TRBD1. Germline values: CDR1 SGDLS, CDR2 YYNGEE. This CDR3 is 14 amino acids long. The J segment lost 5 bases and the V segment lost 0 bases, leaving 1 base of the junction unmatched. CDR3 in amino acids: CASSVEQGTGELFF. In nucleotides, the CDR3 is TGTGCCAGCAGCGTAGAACAGGGGACCGGGGAGCTGTTTTTT. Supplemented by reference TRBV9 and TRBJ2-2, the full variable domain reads DSGVTQTPKHLITATGQRVTLRCSPRSGDLSVYWYQQSLDQGLQFLIQYYNGEERAKGNILERFSAQQFPDLHSELNLSSLELGDSALYFCASSVEQGTGELFFGEGSRLTVL.

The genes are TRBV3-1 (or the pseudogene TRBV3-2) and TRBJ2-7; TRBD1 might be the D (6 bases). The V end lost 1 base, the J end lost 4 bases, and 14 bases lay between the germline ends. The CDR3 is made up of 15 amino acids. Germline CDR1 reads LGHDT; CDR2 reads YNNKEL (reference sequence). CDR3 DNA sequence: TGTGCCAGCAGCCAAGTCTTGGACAGTTTATACGAGCAGTACTTC. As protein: CASSQVLDSLYEQYF.

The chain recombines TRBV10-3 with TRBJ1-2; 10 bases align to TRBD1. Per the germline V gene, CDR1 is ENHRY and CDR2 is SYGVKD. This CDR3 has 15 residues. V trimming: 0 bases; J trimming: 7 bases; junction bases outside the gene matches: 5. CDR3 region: CAISESGTGVGGYTF. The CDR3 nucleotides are TGTGCCATCAGTGAGTCCGGGACAGGGGTCGGTGGCTACACCTTC.

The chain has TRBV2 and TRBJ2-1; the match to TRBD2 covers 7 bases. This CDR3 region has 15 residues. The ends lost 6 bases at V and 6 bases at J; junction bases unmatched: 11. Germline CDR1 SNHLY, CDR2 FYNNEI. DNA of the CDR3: TGTGCCAGCAGCCGGGACTACGCTTCGGGCAATGAGCAGTTCTTC. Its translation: CASSRDYASGNEQFF.

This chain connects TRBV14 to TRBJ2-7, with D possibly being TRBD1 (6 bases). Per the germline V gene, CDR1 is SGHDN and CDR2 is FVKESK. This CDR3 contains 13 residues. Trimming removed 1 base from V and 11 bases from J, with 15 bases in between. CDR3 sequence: CASSQGGGRREYF. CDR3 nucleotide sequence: TGTGCCAGCAGCCAAGGAGGGGGTCGCCGGGAGTACTTC.

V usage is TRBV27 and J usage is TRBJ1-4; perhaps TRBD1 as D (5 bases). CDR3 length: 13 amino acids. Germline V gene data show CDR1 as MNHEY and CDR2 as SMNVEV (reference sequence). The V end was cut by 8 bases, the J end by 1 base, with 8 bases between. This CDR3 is CASFGGTNEKLFF. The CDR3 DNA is TGTGCCAGCTTCGGGGGAACTAATGAAAAACTGTTTTTT.

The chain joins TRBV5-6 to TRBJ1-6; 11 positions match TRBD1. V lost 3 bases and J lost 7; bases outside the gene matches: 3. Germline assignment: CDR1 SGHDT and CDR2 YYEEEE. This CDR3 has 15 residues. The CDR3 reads CASSSDRGRNSPLHF. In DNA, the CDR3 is TGTGCCAGCAGCTCGGACAGGGGGCGAAATTCACCCCTCCACTTT.

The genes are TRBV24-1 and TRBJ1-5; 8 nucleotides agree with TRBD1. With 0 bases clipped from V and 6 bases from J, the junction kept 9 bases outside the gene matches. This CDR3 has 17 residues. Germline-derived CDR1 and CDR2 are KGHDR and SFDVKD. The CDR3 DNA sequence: TGTGCCACCAGTGATTTGCAATTGGACAGGGCTTGTCAGCCCCAGCATTTT. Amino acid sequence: CATSDLQLDRACQPQHF.

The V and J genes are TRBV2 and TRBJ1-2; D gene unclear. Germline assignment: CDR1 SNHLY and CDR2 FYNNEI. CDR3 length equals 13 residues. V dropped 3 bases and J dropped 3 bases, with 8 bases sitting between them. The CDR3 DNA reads TGTGCCAGCAGTGATGTGGGAGACTATGGCTACACCTTC. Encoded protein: CASSDVGDYGYTF.

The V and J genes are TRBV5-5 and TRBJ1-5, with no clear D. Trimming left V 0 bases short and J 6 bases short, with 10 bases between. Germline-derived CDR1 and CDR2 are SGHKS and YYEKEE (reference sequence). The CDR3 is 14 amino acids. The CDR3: CASSLEQMIQPQHF. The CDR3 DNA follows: TGTGCCAGCAGCTTGGAACAGATGATTCAGCCCCAGCATTTT.

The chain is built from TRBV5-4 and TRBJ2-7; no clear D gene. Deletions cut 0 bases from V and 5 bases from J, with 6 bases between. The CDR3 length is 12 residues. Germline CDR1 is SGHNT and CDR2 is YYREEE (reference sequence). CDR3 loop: CASSLDSHEQYF. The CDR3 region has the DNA TGTGCCAGCAGCTTGGACAGCCACGAGCAGTACTTC. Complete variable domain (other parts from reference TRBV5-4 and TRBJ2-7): ETGVTQSPTHLIKTRGQQVTLRCSSQSGHNTVSWYQQALGQGPQFIFQYYREEENGRGNFPPRFSGLQFPNYSSELNVNALELDDSALYLCASSLDSHEQYFGPGTRLTVT.

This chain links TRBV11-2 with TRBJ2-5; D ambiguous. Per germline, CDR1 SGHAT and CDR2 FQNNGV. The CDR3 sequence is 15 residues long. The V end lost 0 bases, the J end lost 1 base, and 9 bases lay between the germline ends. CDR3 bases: TGTGCCAGCAGCTTAGATAGCCACTCCCAAGAGACCCAGTACTTC. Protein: CASSLDSHSQETQYF.

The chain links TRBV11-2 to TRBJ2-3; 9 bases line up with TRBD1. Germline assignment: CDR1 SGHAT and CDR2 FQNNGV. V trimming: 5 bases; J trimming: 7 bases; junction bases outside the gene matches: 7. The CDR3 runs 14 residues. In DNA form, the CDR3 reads TGTGCCAGCAGCACAACAGGGGGCGCAAATACGCAGTATTTT. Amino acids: CASSTTGGANTQYF.

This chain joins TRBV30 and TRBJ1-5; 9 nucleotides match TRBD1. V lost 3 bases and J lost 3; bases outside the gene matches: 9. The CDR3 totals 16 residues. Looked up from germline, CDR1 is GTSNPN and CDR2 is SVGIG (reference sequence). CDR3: CAWRGPGTGTNQPQHF. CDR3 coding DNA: TGTGCCTGGAGGGGACCCGGGACAGGGACCAATCAGCCCCAGCATTTT.

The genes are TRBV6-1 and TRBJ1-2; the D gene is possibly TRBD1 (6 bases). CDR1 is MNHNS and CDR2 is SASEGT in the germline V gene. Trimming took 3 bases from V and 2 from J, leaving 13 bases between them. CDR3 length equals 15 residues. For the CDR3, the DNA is TGTGCCAGCAGTGAGGGCAGGGGCCGGAACTATGGCTACACCTTC. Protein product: CASSEGRGRNYGYTF.